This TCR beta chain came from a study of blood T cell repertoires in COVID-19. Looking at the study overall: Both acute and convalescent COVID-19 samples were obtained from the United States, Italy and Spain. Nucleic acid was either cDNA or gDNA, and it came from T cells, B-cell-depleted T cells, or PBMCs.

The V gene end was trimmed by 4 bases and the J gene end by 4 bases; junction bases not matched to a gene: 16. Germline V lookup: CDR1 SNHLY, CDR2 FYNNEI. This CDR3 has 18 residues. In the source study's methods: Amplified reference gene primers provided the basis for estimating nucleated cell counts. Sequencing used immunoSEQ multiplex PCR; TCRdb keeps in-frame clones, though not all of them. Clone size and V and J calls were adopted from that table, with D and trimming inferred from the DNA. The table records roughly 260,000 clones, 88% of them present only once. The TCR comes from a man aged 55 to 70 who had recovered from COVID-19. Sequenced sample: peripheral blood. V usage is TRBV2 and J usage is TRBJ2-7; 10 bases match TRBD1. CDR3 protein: CASSVPGGGQGPLYEQYF. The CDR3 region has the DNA TGTGCCAGCAGTGTACCTGGGGGGGGACAGGGGCCCTTATACGAGCAGTACTTC.